This T cell receptor beta chain is drawn from a study of T cell repertoires in cytomegalovirus infection. The wider study: The authors relied on CMV epitopes, both recently identified HLA-C-restricted and well-studied HLA-B-restricted. From public TCR beta signatures came an indication of both CMV infection and matching HLA type.

TCRdb re-called the reads through MiXCR, storing one row per CDR3 protein. The repertoire holds fewer than 950,000 distinct CDR3 sequences, with approximately 30% as singletons. General study findings and limits: Ex vivo, HLA-C-restricted CMV-specific TCR beta clonotypes prevailed over the rest of the response.

Regarding this clonotype: Its antigen remains unidentified.

The trim removed 9 bases at V and 4 bases at J, leaving 9 bases unmatched. The CDR3 is made up of 15 amino acids. Looked up from germline, CDR1 is LNHDA and CDR2 is SQIVND (reference sequence). This specimen was cultured CD8+ T cells from PBMCs, taken from culture after CMV antigen stimulation. The chain uses TRBV19 and TRBJ2-3; 11 nucleotides line up with TRBD2. The receptor comes from a human donor in good health (CMV status not recorded). Some clones in this sample may be carry-over from other donors' samples. Here the CDR3 reads CASSNSGGAPDTQYF. The DNA for the CDR3 is TGTGCCAGCAGCAATAGCGGGGGGGCCCCAGATACGCAGTATTTT. Combining the CDR3 with reference TRBV19 and TRBJ2-3 gives the whole variable domain DGGITQSPKYLFRKEGQNVTLSCEQNLNHDAMYWYRQDPGQGLRLIYYSQIVNDFQKGDIAEGYSVSREKKESFPLTVTSAQKNPTAFYLCASSNSGGAPDTQYFGPGTRLTVL.